This is a list of T cell receptor beta chains from one sample in a study of cytomegalovirus exposure and HLA in healthy donors. Here immunoSEQ multiplex PCR was the method, and the copy in TCRdb shows in-frame clones only, minus some. Reported are some 140,000 clones; the ten largest clones contain roughly 2%. Sequencing was performed on PBMCs. These TCRs come from an older woman in good health and CMV-seronegative. CDR3s include the opening cysteine and the closing phenylalanine or tryptophan. Each record gives: D gene, J gene, V gene, CDR3 protein, CDR3 DNA. The D gene is left open where the match is weak.

D: -
J: TRBJ1-1
V: TRBV19
CDR3: CASSPQWRMNTEAFF
DNA: TGTGCCAGTAGTCCCCAGTGGAGGATGAACACTGAAGCTTTCTTT

D: -
J: TRBJ2-5
V: TRBV5-1
CDR3: CASSYQGAQETQYF
DNA: TGCGCCAGCAGCTACCAAGGGGCACAAGAGACCCAGTACTTC

D: TRBD1
J: TRBJ1-2
V: TRBV15
CDR3: CATRLTGGDYGYTF
DNA: TGTGCCACCAGGTTGACAGGGGGCGACTATGGCTACACCTTC

D: TRBD1
J: TRBJ2-7
V: TRBV18
CDR3: CASSPTLQGVTSYEQYF
DNA: TGTGCCAGCTCACCAACGCTACAGGGGGTGACCTCCTACGAGCAGTACTTC

D: -
J: TRBJ1-1
V: TRBV7-2
CDR3: CASSSGVHNTEAFF
DNA: TGTGCCAGCAGCTCAGGCGTCCATAACACTGAAGCTTTCTTT

D: TRBD2
J: TRBJ2-3
V: TRBV5-5
CDR3: CASSGGTSGITDTQYF
DNA: TGTGCCAGCAGCGGTGGGACTAGCGGAATCACAGATACGCAGTATTTT

D: -
J: TRBJ1-1
V: TRBV21-1
CDR3: CARGQGENTEAFF
DNA: TGTGCCAGAGGACAGGGGGAAAACACTGAAGCTTTCTTT

D: -
J: TRBJ1-2
V: TRBV6-5
CDR3: CASSSRDTNGYTF
DNA: TGTGCCAGCAGCTCTCGGGACACGAATGGCTACACCTTC

D: -
J: TRBJ2-7
V: TRBV5-1
CDR3: CASSLDSSGIYEQYF
DNA: TGCGCCAGCAGCTTGGACTCCTCGGGTATTTACGAGCAGTACTTC

D: -
J: TRBJ1-1
V: TRBV2
CDR3: CASRNTGSEAFF
DNA: TGTGCCAGCAGAAATACAGGTTCTGAAGCTTTCTTT

D: TRBD2
J: TRBJ2-5
V: TRBV19
CDR3: CASSNYGGWPETQYF
DNA: TGTGCCAGTAGTAATTACGGGGGGTGGCCAGAGACCCAGTACTTC

D: TRBD1
J: TRBJ2-7
V: TRBV9
CDR3: CASSERTGSSYEQYF
DNA: TGTGCCAGCAGCGAGCGGACAGGGAGCTCCTACGAGCAGTACTTC

D: -
J: TRBJ2-2
V: TRBV5-1
CDR3: CASREDSTGELFF
DNA: TGCGCCAGCAGGGAGGACAGCACCGGGGAGCTGTTTTTT

D: -
J: TRBJ1-5
V: TRBV5-8
CDR3: CASSLLGNSNQPQHF
DNA: TGTGCCAGCAGCTTGCTCGGGAATAGCAATCAGCCCCAGCATTTT

D: TRBD1
J: TRBJ1-1
V: TRBV5-5
CDR3: CASSLARGQAAEAFF
DNA: TGTGCCAGCAGCTTGGCTCGCGGACAGGCGGCTGAAGCTTTCTTT

D: TRBD2
J: TRBJ2-7
V: TRBV5-6
CDR3: CASSRGRFGEQYF
DNA: TGTGCCAGCAGCCGCGGGAGGTTCGGAGAGCAGTACTTC

D: -
J: TRBJ2-1
V: TRBV2
CDR3: CASSVTAAPGNEQFF
DNA: TGTGCCAGCAGCGTTACGGCCGCCCCGGGCAATGAGCAGTTCTTC

D: TRBD1
J: TRBJ2-3
V: TRBV5-6
CDR3: CASSPWTGGPPDTQYF
DNA: TGTGCCAGCAGCCCCTGGACAGGGGGGCCCCCAGATACGCAGTATTTT

D: TRBD2
J: TRBJ2-6
V: TRBV28
CDR3: CASAGGRAGANVLTF
DNA: TGTGCCAGCGCCGGTGGGAGGGCTGGGGCCAACGTCCTGACTTTC

D: -
J: TRBJ2-7
V: TRBV6-5
CDR3: CASSYSRGGYEQYF
DNA: TGTGCCAGCAGTTACTCTAGGGGAGGCTACGAGCAGTACTTC

D: -
J: TRBJ2-7
V: TRBV28
CDR3: CASSPGQSTYEQYF
DNA: TGTGCCAGCAGCCCTGGACAGTCTACCTACGAGCAGTACTTC

D: -
J: TRBJ1-2
V: TRBV12-5
CDR3: CASGLVLPGAGNYGYTF
DNA: TGTGCTAGTGGTTTGGTACTACCAGGGGCCGGAAACTATGGCTACACCTTC

D: -
J: TRBJ2-1
V: TRBV11-1
CDR3: CASSFLHTGYNEQFF
DNA: TGTGCCAGCAGCTTCCTTCATACAGGTTACAATGAGCAGTTCTTC

D: TRBD1
J: TRBJ1-1
V: TRBV18
CDR3: CASSPPGQGGTEAFF
DNA: TGTGCCAGCTCACCACCGGGACAGGGGGGGACTGAAGCTTTCTTT

D: -
J: TRBJ1-1
V: TRBV7-3
CDR3: CASSPAGDTEAFF
DNA: TGTGCCAGCAGTCCAGCCGGGGACACTGAAGCTTTCTTT

D: -
J: TRBJ1-1
V: TRBV28
CDR3: CASRNPREAFF
DNA: TGTGCCAGCAGAAATCCTAGAGAAGCTTTCTTT

D: -
J: TRBJ2-1
V: TRBV18
CDR3: CASSRGYNEQFF
DNA: TGTGCCAGCTCACGAGGTTACAATGAGCAGTTCTTC

D: TRBD1
J: TRBJ1-4
V: TRBV28
CDR3: CASSLWGQSTPTNEKLFF
DNA: TGTGCCAGCAGTTTATGGGGACAGAGTACACCAACTAATGAAAAACTGTTTTTT

D: TRBD1
J: TRBJ2-7
V: TRBV5-1
CDR3: CASTGQDYEQYF
DNA: TGCGCCAGCACGGGACAGGACTACGAGCAGTACTTC

D: -
J: TRBJ1-4
V: TRBV6-5
CDR3: CASRNRENEKLFF
DNA: TGTGCCAGCAGAAACAGGGAGAATGAAAAACTGTTTTTT

D: -
J: TRBJ2-7
V: TRBV6-1
CDR3: CASSEAHGSYEQYF
DNA: TGTGCCAGCAGTGAAGCGCACGGCTCCTACGAGCAGTACTTC

D: -
J: TRBJ2-7
V: TRBV6-1
CDR3: CASSSPEYSSYEQYF
DNA: TGTGCCAGCAGCTCACCGGAGTATTCCTCCTACGAGCAGTACTTC

D: TRBD2
J: TRBJ2-1
V: TRBV19
CDR3: CASSPPEREFHNEQFF
DNA: TGTGCCAGTAGTCCCCCCGAGCGGGAGTTCCACAATGAGCAGTTCTTC

D: -
J: TRBJ2-4
V: TRBV15
CDR3: CATSSRQGLGVNIQYF
DNA: TGTGCCACCAGCAGCAGACAGGGACTAGGCGTAAACATTCAGTACTTC

D: -
J: TRBJ2-1
V: TRBV18
CDR3: CASSPRQTSLRDNEQFF
DNA: TGTGCCAGCTCACCACGCCAGACTTCTTTAAGAGACAATGAGCAGTTCTTC

D: -
J: TRBJ2-5
V: TRBV11-2
CDR3: CASSLMAVRETQYF
DNA: TGTGCCAGCAGCTTAATGGCGGTCAGAGAGACCCAGTACTTC

D: TRBD2
J: TRBJ2-5
V: TRBV27
CDR3: CASMGGGWGTQYF
DNA: TGTGCCAGCATGGGCGGGGGGTGGGGGACCCAGTACTTC

D: TRBD2
J: TRBJ2-7
V: TRBV28
CDR3: CASRKTSGRNYEQYF
DNA: TGTGCCAGCAGAAAAACTAGCGGGAGGAACTACGAGCAGTACTTC

D: TRBD1
J: TRBJ2-7
V: TRBV30
CDR3: CAWGTGGVYEQYF
DNA: TGTGCCTGGGGGACAGGGGGCGTTTACGAGCAGTACTTC

D: -
J: TRBJ1-2
V: TRBV2
CDR3: CASSDGPAGRGSYTF
DNA: TGTGCCAGCAGTGATGGTCCGGCAGGCCGGGGGAGCTACACCTTC

D: -
J: TRBJ1-2
V: TRBV7-9
CDR3: CASSPDIWTNYGYTF
DNA: TGTGCCAGCAGCCCGGACATTTGGACTAACTATGGCTACACCTTC

D: TRBD1
J: TRBJ1-2
V: TRBV10-3
CDR3: CAISEPGQASYGYTF
DNA: TGTGCCATCAGTGAGCCAGGACAGGCCTCCTATGGCTACACCTTC

D: TRBD2
J: TRBJ2-7
V: TRBV2
CDR3: CASSLATSGASYEQYF
DNA: TGTGCCAGCAGCCTGGCAACTAGCGGGGCCTCCTACGAGCAGTACTTC

D: TRBD1
J: TRBJ1-6
V: TRBV28
CDR3: CASDQADRDSPLHF
DNA: TGTGCCAGCGACCAGGCGGACAGGGATTCACCCCTCCACTTT

D: -
J: TRBJ1-3
V: TRBV2
CDR3: CAKKSSGNTIYF
DNA: TGTGCCAAAAAGAGCTCTGGAAACACCATATATTTT

D: -
J: TRBJ2-3
V: TRBV5-8
CDR3: CASSLSGVTDTQYF
DNA: TGTGCCAGCAGCCTCTCCGGAGTCACAGATACGCAGTATTTT

D: -
J: TRBJ2-3
V: TRBV28
CDR3: CASGAGMGVDTQYF
DNA: TGTGCCAGCGGTGCGGGGATGGGGGTAGATACGCAGTATTTT

D: TRBD1
J: TRBJ1-1
V: TRBV19
CDR3: CASSMTGYTEAFF
DNA: TGTGCCAGTAGTATGACAGGGTACACTGAAGCTTTCTTT

D: TRBD1
J: TRBJ2-1
V: TRBV5-6
CDR3: CASSLGDRGHNEQFF
DNA: TGTGCCAGCAGCCTAGGGGACAGGGGGCACAATGAGCAGTTCTTC

D: -
J: TRBJ2-2
V: TRBV7-3
CDR3: CASSYSGTGELFF
DNA: TGTGCCAGCAGCTATTCAGGGACCGGGGAGCTGTTTTTT

D: -
J: TRBJ1-5
V: TRBV4-1
CDR3: CASSPSGGQPQHF
DNA: TGCGCCAGCAGCCCGTCGGGAGGTCAGCCCCAGCATTTT

D: TRBD1
J: TRBJ1-3
V: TRBV7-9
CDR3: CASSLDRGTGNTIYF
DNA: TGTGCCAGCAGCCTCGACAGGGGCACGGGAAACACCATATATTTT

D: -
J: TRBJ2-5
V: TRBV10-3
CDR3: CAISPTMLETQYF
DNA: TGTGCCATCAGCCCGACTATGTTGGAGACCCAGTACTTC

D: -
J: TRBJ1-3
V: TRBV7-9
CDR3: CASSLATPRGSGNTIYF
DNA: TGTGCCAGCAGCTTAGCGACCCCACGGGGCTCTGGAAACACCATATATTTT